Each of the 21 T cell receptor beta chains below was sequenced from the same sample in a study of T cells in Graves' hyperthyroidism and ophthalmopathy (dated by TCRdb to 2018 to 2020). The library was made by multiplex PCR. The instrument given in TCRdb is Illumina HiSeq 2000. Amplification of TCR beta CDR3 regions was carried out from RNA transcripts. The TCR CDR3 was subjected to a first round of RT-PCR using the HTBI primer set and the Qiagen OneStep RT-PCR kit. TCRdb reworked the public reads: Q25 trimming with fastp, MiXCR clone assembly, productive beta chains retained. Identical CDR3 protein sequences are pooled into one entry, listed with their most common genes and DNA. The sample has approximately 560,000 distinct CDR3 sequences on record, more than 15% of them singletons. The top ten clones comprise 6.5% to 8% of the sample. What was sequenced was blood. These receptors all come from a woman in her thirties with Graves' hyperthyroidism.

There are many counts of this clonotype. This chain uses TRBV11-2 with TRBJ1-4, with D hard to call. The V end lost 1 base, the J end lost 4 bases, and 10 bases lay between the germline ends. The CDR3 is 15 residues long. Germline V gene data show CDR1 as SGHAT and CDR2 as FQNNGV. The CDR3 DNA is TGTGCCAGCAGCTTAGGAGGACGAGATAATGAAAAACTGTTTTTT. Translating gives CASSLGGRDNEKLFF.

This clonotype has ten or more counts. The rearrangement joins TRBV7-9 to TRBJ2-7; 7 bases align to TRBD1. Germline V gives CDR1 SEHNR, CDR2 FQNEAQ (reference sequence). V shed 0 bases and J 6 bases; nucleotides not matched to a gene: 5. CDR3 length: 14 amino acids. Here the CDR3 reads CASSLAQGVIEQYF. CDR3 sequence (DNA): TGTGCCAGCAGCTTAGCGCAGGGGGTAATCGAGCAGTACTTC.

This clonotype was seen at least ten times. V is TRBV10-1 and J is TRBJ2-2, with 7 bases lining up with TRBD1. The junction had 7 bases not matched to a gene; V was cut back by 3 bases and J by 6 bases. The CDR3 sequence is 15 residues long. CDR1 and CDR2 from the germline V gene are WNHNN and SYGVQD (reference sequence). This CDR3 is CASSEYRGPAGELFF. The CDR3 nucleotides are TGCGCCAGCAGTGAATACAGGGGTCCGGCCGGGGAGCTGTTTTTT.

The chain is built from TRBV6-2 or TRBV6-3 and TRBJ1-1; D is possibly TRBD1 (6 bases). There are 17 residues in the CDR3. Germline CDR1 and CDR2: MNHEY and SVGEGT. V lost 4 bases and J 0 bases, leaving 18 bases between the germline ends. The CDR3 DNA reads as TGTGCCAGCAGTTCCACCTTGGACAGTACAATGAACACTGAAGCTTTCTTT. As protein: CASSSTLDSTMNTEAFF.

In its sample, this clonotype was seen many times. The rearrangement uses TRBV7-2 and TRBJ1-2; D not resolved. V shed 2 bases and J shed 2 bases, with 6 bases lying between them. CDR1 is SGHTA, CDR2 FQGNSA, per germline. The CDR3 length is 13 residues. The CDR3 protein is CASSLYRNYGYTF. The DNA of the CDR3 is TGTGCCAGCAGCTTATACAGAAACTATGGCTACACCTTC.

This clonotype was observed many times. The V and J genes are TRBV7-2 and TRBJ2-5; D remains unclear. Trimming left V 6 bases short and J 4 bases short, with 15 bases between. The CDR3 covers 14 residues. Germline values: CDR1 SGHTA, CDR2 FQGNSA. The CDR3 nucleotides are TGTGCCAGCAGTATAATCCCAGGAATAGAGACCCAGTACTTC. This gives the protein CASSIIPGIETQYF.

This clonotype was picked up many times. The chain carries TRBV28 and TRBJ2-1; 9 nucleotides line up with TRBD2. The germline V gene encodes CDR1 MDHEN and CDR2 SYDVKM. The V and J ends lost 1 base and 4 bases, in that order; junction bases with no gene match: 14. The CDR3 length is 19 residues. CDR3 nucleotide sequence: TGTGCCAGCAGTTTATACTCGTCGCGGACTAGCGAATTTTACAATGAGCAGTTCTTC. Translating it yields CASSLYSSRTSEFYNEQFF. Based on the CDR3 plus reference TRBV28 and TRBJ2-1, the full variable domain is DVKVTQSSRYLVKRTGEKVFLECVQDMDHENMFWYRQDPGLGLRLIYFSYDVKMKEKGDIPEGYSVSREKKERFSLILESASTNQTSMYLCASSLYSSRTSEFYNEQFFGPGTRLTVL.

This clonotype appeared many times. The V and J genes are TRBV18 and TRBJ2-3; no clear D gene. V lost 8 bases to trimming and J lost 1 base, with 10 bases between them. This CDR3 is 13 amino acids long. Germline V lookup: CDR1 KGHSH, CDR2 LQKENI. CDR3 loop: CASSPAGTDTQYF. Here the CDR3 DNA reads TGTGCCAGCAGCCCCGCGGGCACAGATACGCAGTATTTT.

This clonotype was picked up a small number of times. V is TRBV12-3 or TRBV12-4 and J is TRBJ2-1; the match to TRBD2 covers 11 bases. The CDR3 runs to 15 residues. V was pared by 5 bases and J by 6 bases, with 6 bases of the junction left unmatched. The CDR3 bases are TGTGCCAGCAGTCATAGCGGGAGGGCCCCCAATGAGCAGTTCTTC. Translation: CASSHSGRAPNEQFF.

This rearrangement joins TRBV28 to TRBJ1-1; a weak D match, TRBD1 (5 bases). Trimming took 8 bases from V and 4 from J, leaving 14 bases between them. The CDR3 covers 13 residues. Germline lookup yields CDR1 MDHEN and CDR2 SYDVKM. The CDR3 DNA reads as TGTGCCAGCCAAGATTGGGGGGGCACTGAAGCTTTCTTT. Translation gives CASQDWGGTEAFF.

This clonotype was seen at least ten times. The rearrangement joins TRBV11-2 to TRBJ2-6; the match to TRBD2 covers 7 bases. V trimming: 5 bases; J trimming: 1 base; junction bases outside the gene matches: 8. Germline-derived CDR1 and CDR2 are SGHAT and FQNNGV. The CDR3 is made up of 17 amino acids. Here the CDR3 DNA reads TGTGCCAGCAGCGACGGGGGGAGGCCATCTGGGGCCAACGTCCTGACTTTC. This encodes CASSDGGRPSGANVLTF.

This clonotype has only a few counts. This chain links TRBV24-1 with TRBJ2-3, with D possibly matching TRBD1 (6 bases). V lost 4 bases, J lost 0 bases, and 10 bases lay in between. The CDR3 contains 15 residues. Germline CDR1 reads KGHDR; CDR2 reads SFDVKD. The chain's CDR3 is CATSDQGQSTDTQYF. Here the CDR3 DNA reads TGTGCCACCAGTGACCAAGGACAGAGCACAGATACGCAGTATTTT.

To note about this clonotype: This clone may be a read error of a much larger clone one base away. The chain couples TRBV7-3 to TRBJ1-5; the D is unclear. V was shortened by 7 bases and J by 7 bases, with 14 bases between the two germline ends. Germline values: CDR1 SGHTA, CDR2 FQGTGA. CDR3 length: 13 residues. Here the CDR3 DNA reads TGTGCCAGCACAAATGCCCCCCGGCAGCCCCAGCATTTT. As protein: CASTNAPRQPQHF. The full variable domain, with the rest looked up from reference TRBV7-3 and TRBJ1-5, is GAGVSQTPSNKVTEKGKYVELRCDPISGHTALYWYRQSLGQGPEFLIYFQGTGAADDSGLPNDRFFAVRPEGSVSTLKIQRTERGDSAVYLCASTNAPRQPQHFGDGTRLSIL.

This clonotype was seen a handful of times. The junction differs from germline at one of its ends, possibly a read error. This chain connects TRBV19 to TRBJ1-1; D remains ambiguous. The CDR3 runs 15 residues. Germline V gene data show CDR1 as LNHDA and CDR2 as SQIVND (reference sequence). Here the CDR3 reads CASSTLTPMNTGAFF. The CDR3 nucleotides read TGTGCCAGTAGTACCCTGACCCCCATGAACACTGGAGCTTTCTTT.

At least ten counts were recorded for this clonotype. The J gene is TRBJ2-7, the V gene TRBV18, with 9 bases that match TRBD2. CDR3 size: 16 residues. V was clipped by 2 bases and J by 3 bases; unmatched bases: 8. The germline CDR1 and CDR2 sequences are KGHSH and LQKENI. The chain's CDR3 is CASSPALAGDYYEQYF. DNA for the CDR3: TGTGCCAGCTCACCAGCCTTAGCGGGAGATTACTACGAGCAGTACTTC. Combining the CDR3 with reference TRBV18 and TRBJ2-7 gives the whole variable domain NAGVMQNPRHLVRRRGQEARLRCSPMKGHSHVYWYRQLPEEGLKFMVYLQKENIIDESGMPKERFSAEFPKEGPSILRIQQVVRGDSAAYFCASSPALAGDYYEQYFGPGTRLTVT.

This clonotype was observed at least ten times. This sequence joins TRBV11-2 and TRBJ2-3; 8 nucleotides line up with TRBD1. J lost 3 bases, V lost 1 base, and 6 bases had no gene match. The V gene's germline CDR1 is SGHAT and CDR2 FQNNGV. The CDR3 consists of 16 residues. The CDR3 DNA is TGTGCCAGCAGCTTAGTTCGGGACAGGATTACAGATACGCAGTATTTT. Translated, it gives CASSLVRDRITDTQYF.

This clonotype was found a few times. V gene TRBV20-1 combines with J gene TRBJ2-7; TRBD2 matches 11 bases. Germline V lookup: CDR1 DFQATT, CDR2 SNEGSKA (reference sequence). The CDR3 sequence is 14 residues long. V lost 3 bases and J lost 1; bases outside the gene matches: 2. CDR3 nucleotides: TGCAGTGCTAGTTGGACTAGCGGGTCCTACGAGCAGTACTTC. This encodes CSASWTSGSYEQYF.

This chain uses TRBV5-4 with TRBJ1-2, with D unresolved. This CDR3 comprises 15 residues. V gave up 3 bases and J gave up 2 bases, with 14 bases separating them. Per germline, CDR1 SGHNT and CDR2 YYREEE (reference sequence). The chain's CDR3 is CASSYDDTANYGYTF. Here the CDR3 DNA reads TGTGCCAGCAGCTACGATGACACGGCAAACTATGGCTACACCTTC. Based on the CDR3 plus reference TRBV5-4 and TRBJ1-2, the full variable domain is ETGVTQSPTHLIKTRGQQVTLRCSSQSGHNTVSWYQQALGQGPQFIFQYYREEENGRGNFPPRFSGLQFPNYSSELNVNALELDDSALYLCASSYDDTANYGYTFGSGTRLTVV.

This clonotype has ten or more counts. V usage is TRBV28 and J usage is TRBJ2-3; tentatively, D is TRBD2 (7 bases). Looked up from germline, CDR1 is MDHEN and CDR2 is SYDVKM. Trimming removed 1 base from V and 0 bases from J, with 14 bases in between. This CDR3 is 17 amino acids long. This CDR3 is CASSLFGGGSSTDTQYF. DNA for the CDR3: TGTGCCAGCAGTTTATTTGGGGGGGGCTCTAGCACAGATACGCAGTATTTT. Full variable domain (outside the CDR3, taken from reference TRBV28 and TRBJ2-3): DVKVTQSSRYLVKRTGEKVFLECVQDMDHENMFWYRQDPGLGLRLIYFSYDVKMKEKGDIPEGYSVSREKKERFSLILESASTNQTSMYLCASSLFGGGSSTDTQYFGPGTRLTVL.

This clonotype was observed a few times. This could be a read error, since a much larger clone is one nucleotide away. The rearrangement joins TRBV2 to TRBJ2-7; either TRBD1 or TRBD2 may fit D (5 bases each). The CDR3 has 14 amino acids. Germline assignment: CDR1 SNHLY and CDR2 FYNNEI. V was trimmed by 6 bases and J by 4 bases, leaving 16 bases between them. The CDR3 sequence is CASRTGAGSYEQYF. The CDR3 nucleotides are TGTGCCAGCAGGACCGGGGCAGGGTCGTACGAGCAGTACTTC.

This chain connects TRBV9 to TRBJ2-2; 8 positions match TRBD2. Germline lookup yields CDR1 SGDLS and CDR2 YYNGEE. J gave up 7 bases and V 6 bases, and 5 bases lay outside the gene matches. The CDR3 sequence is 13 residues long. The CDR3 DNA reads TGTGCCAGCACCAGGGGACTAGGCGGGGAGCTGTTTTTT. Protein product: CASTRGLGGELFF.